This T cell receptor (beta chain) came from a study of Ad26.COV2.S vaccination and SARS-CoV-2 variants. Across the whole study: Dosing was one shot or two shots 56 days apart. Whole-study results and caveats: Marked by substantial breadth, spike-specific CD8+ and CD4+ T cell responses were reportedly seen after vaccination. Quantification of TCR breadth and depth may have yielded underestimates of total T cell responses.

CDR1 SGHRS and CDR2 YFSETQ come from the germline V gene. This CDR3 comprises 14 residues. Trimming removed 5 bases from V and 0 bases from J, with 11 bases in between. Concerning this clone: Its antigen is unidentified.

Assay used: immunoSEQ multiplex PCR; TCRdb lists only in-frame clones, some missing. The table has about 320,000 clones, roughly 88% seen once. Treatment in this sample: some 20 received Ad26.COV2.S at low or high dose, single or two shots; several received placebo; per-sample allocation not given. Collection of samples fell on day 63 after the first vaccine or placebo injection. An Ad26 vector expressing Wuhan-strain SARS-CoV-2 spike served as the vaccine. This TCR derives from a person between 18 and 59 years old who received the Ad26.COV2.S COVID-19 vaccine or a placebo. The material sequenced was peripheral blood, taken in a trial of Ad26.COV2.S vaccine versus placebo. The rearrangement links TRBV5-1 to TRBJ2-5; perhaps TRBD2 as D (6 bases). The CDR3 protein is CASRGLDYQETQYF. The CDR3 nucleotides are TGCGCCAGCAGGGGACTTGATTACCAAGAGACCCAGTACTTC.